What follows describes a single T cell receptor (beta chain). In germline, CDR1 is SGHRS, CDR2 YFSETQ. V lost 7 bases to trimming and J lost 6 bases; unmatched junction nucleotides: 14. The CDR3 has 17 residues. These data originate in a study of blood T cell repertoires in COVID-19. Per the original data handling: Estimation of nucleated cell counts was performed using reference gene primer amplification. Data came from immunoSEQ multiplex PCR; TCRdb stores just in-frame clones and leaves some out. The V and J calls and clone size are taken from that table; D and trimming were inferred from the DNA. Of fewer than 650,000 clones in the sample, roughly 91% were seen once.

The sample comprised peripheral blood. The TCR comes from a woman aged 45 to 65 with COVID-19, enrolled during active disease. This chain joins TRBV5-1 and TRBJ1-3, with 12 bases aligning to TRBD1. In nucleotides, the CDR3 is TGCGCCAGCGGTACGGGACAGGGGGCGCCGGGTGCAAACACCATATATTTT. This gives the protein CASGTGQGAPGANTIYF.